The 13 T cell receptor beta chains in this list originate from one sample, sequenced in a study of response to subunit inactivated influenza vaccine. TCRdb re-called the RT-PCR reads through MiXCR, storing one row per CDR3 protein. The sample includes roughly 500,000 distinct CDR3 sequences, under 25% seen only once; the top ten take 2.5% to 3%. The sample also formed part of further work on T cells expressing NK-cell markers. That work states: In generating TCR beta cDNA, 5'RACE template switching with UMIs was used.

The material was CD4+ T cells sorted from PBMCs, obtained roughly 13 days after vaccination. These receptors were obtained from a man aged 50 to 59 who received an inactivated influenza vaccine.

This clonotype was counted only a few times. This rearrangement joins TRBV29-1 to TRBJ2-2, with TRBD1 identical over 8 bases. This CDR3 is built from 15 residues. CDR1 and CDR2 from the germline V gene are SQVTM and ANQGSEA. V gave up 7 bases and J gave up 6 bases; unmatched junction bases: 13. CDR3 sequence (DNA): TGCAGCGCCGAAAGGTTGGCAGGGGGCTCCGGGGAGCTGTTTTTT. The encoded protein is CSAERLAGGSGELFF.

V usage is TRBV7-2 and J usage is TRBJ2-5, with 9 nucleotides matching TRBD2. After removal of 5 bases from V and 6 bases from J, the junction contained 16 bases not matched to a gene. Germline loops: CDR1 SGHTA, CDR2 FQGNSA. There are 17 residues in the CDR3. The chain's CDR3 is CASSGEKPLAGPKTQYF. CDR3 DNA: TGTGCCAGCAGCGGCGAAAAACCTCTAGCGGGGCCAAAGACCCAGTACTTC.

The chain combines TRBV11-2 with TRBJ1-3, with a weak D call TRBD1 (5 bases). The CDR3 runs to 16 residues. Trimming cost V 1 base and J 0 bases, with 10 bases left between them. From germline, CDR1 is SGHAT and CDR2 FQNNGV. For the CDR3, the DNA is TGTGCCAGCAGCTTAGGTCAGGGAAGCTCTGGAAACACCATATATTTT. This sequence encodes CASSLGQGSSGNTIYF.

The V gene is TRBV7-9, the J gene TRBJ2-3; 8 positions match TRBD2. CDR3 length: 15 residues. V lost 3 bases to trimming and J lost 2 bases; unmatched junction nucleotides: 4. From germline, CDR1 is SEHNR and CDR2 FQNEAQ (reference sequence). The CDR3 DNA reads TGTGCCAGCAGCTTGTCCGGGGGGGCCACAGATACGCAGTATTTT. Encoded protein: CASSLSGGATDTQYF.

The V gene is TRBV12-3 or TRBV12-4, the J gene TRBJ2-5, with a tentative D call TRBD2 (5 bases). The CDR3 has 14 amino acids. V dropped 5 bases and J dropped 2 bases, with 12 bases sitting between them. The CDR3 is CASSRPGKQETQYF. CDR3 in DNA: TGTGCCAGCAGTCGACCGGGGAAACAAGAGACCCAGTACTTC.

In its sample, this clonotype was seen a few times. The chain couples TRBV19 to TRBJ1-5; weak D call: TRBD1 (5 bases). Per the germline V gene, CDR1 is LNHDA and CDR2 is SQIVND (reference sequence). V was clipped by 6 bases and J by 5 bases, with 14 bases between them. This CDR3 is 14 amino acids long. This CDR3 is CASRAQEGYQPQHF. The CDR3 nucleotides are TGTGCCAGTAGGGCTCAGGAGGGGTATCAGCCCCAGCATTTT. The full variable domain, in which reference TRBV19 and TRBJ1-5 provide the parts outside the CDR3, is DGGITQSPKYLFRKEGQNVTLSCEQNLNHDAMYWYRQDPGQGLRLIYYSQIVNDFQKGDIAEGYSVSREKKESFPLTVTSAQKNPTAFYLCASRAQEGYQPQHFGDGTRLSIL.

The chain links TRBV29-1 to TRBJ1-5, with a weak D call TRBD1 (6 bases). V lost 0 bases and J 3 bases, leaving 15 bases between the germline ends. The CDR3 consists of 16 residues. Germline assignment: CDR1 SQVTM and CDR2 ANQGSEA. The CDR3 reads CSVEEQRGRSNQPQHF. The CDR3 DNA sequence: TGCAGCGTTGAAGAACAGCGGGGGCGATCCAATCAGCCCCAGCATTTT. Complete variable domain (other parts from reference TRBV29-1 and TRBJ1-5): SAVISQKPSRDICQRGTSLTIQCQVDSQVTMMFWYRQQPGQSLTLIATANQGSEATYESGFVIDKFPISRPNLTFSTLTVSNMSPEDSSIYLCSVEEQRGRSNQPQHFGDGTRLSIL.

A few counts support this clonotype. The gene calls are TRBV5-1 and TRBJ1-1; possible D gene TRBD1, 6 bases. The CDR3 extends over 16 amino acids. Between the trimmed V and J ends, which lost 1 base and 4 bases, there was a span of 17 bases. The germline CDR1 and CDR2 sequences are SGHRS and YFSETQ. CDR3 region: CASSLYGNREGTEAFF. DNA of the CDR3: TGCGCCAGCAGCTTGTATGGGAACAGGGAGGGCACTGAAGCTTTCTTT.

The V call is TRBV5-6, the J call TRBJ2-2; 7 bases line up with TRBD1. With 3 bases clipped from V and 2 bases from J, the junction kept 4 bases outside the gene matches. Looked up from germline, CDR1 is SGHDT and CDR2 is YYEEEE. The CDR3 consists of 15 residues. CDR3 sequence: CASSSGDRNTGELFF. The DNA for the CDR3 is TGTGCCAGCAGCTCCGGGGACAGAAACACCGGGGAGCTGTTTTTT.

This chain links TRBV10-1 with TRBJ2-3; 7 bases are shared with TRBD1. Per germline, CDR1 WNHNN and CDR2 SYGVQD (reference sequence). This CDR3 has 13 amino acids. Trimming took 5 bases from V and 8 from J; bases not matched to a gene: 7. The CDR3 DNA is TGCGCCAGCAGTAACCCAGGGGGAGCTACGCAGTATTTT. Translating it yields CASSNPGGATQYF.

CDR3 amino acids: CASSPRLAGVGNEQFF. The CDR3 coding sequence is TGTGCCAGCAGTCCCCGACTAGCGGGAGTTGGTAATGAGCAGTTCTTC. The chain recombines TRBV14 with TRBJ2-1, with 12 bases identical to TRBD2. The J segment lost 7 bases and the V segment lost 6 bases, leaving 10 bases of the junction unmatched. CDR1 is SGHDN, CDR2 FVKESK, per germline. The CDR3 is 16 amino acids.

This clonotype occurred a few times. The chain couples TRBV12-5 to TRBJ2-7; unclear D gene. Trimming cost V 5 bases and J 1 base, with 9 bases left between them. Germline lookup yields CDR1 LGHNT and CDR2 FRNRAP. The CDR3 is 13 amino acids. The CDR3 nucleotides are TGTGCTAGTGGTATGACAAATTCCTACGAGCAGTACTTC. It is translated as CASGMTNSYEQYF.

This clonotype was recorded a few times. This CDR3 is CASSFQAEQYF. In DNA, the CDR3 is TGTGCCAGCAGCTTTCAGGCCGAGCAGTACTTC. The chain uses TRBV7-9 and TRBJ2-7, with D unresolved. The CDR3 contains 11 residues. Trimming took off 3 bases at V and 6 bases at J, with 6 bases between the two ends. In germline, CDR1 is SEHNR, CDR2 FQNEAQ (reference sequence).